This T cell receptor (beta chain) was retrieved from a study of cytomegalovirus exposure and HLA in healthy donors. Study-level points and caveats: In a later analysis, across HLA loci, associated TCR counts were highest for DRB1, lowest for HLA-C. Later on, analysis showed that most CMV-associated TCR beta chains appeared to be HLA-restricted.

In the PCR, 60 Vbeta and 13 Jbeta primers were used. In the original workflow: As a later analysis found, there were 78 million or so unique TCR beta chains, of which approximately 10 million were shared. Sequencing used immunoSEQ multiplex PCR; TCRdb keeps in-frame clones, though not all of them. V and J calls and clone size are given by that table; D and trimming were obtained from the DNA. The profile shows 140,000 or so clones, approximately 74% of them singletons. Germline lookup yields CDR1 SGHRS and CDR2 YFSETQ. After removal of 0 bases from V and 5 bases from J, the junction contained 12 bases not matched to a gene. The CDR3 consists of 17 residues. On this clone itself: Its antigen is unidentified.

The source material was PBMCs. The sequence was collected from a man between 18 and 29 years old in good health and CMV-seropositive. The chain links TRBV5-1 to TRBJ2-7; 9 nucleotides line up with TRBD2. DNA for the CDR3: TGCGCCAGCAGCTTGGGACTAGCGGCCACCCTTTACGACGAGCAGTACTTC. It yields the protein CASSLGLAATLYDEQYF.